This T cell receptor (beta chain) was retrieved from a study of blood T cell repertoires in COVID-19. V was clipped by 5 bases and J by 3 bases, with 10 bases between them. CDR1 and CDR2 from the germline V gene are SGHRS and YFSETQ. The CDR3 consists of 13 residues. The assay was immunoSEQ multiplex PCR, and TCRdb's table has in-frame clones only and misses some. Among 40,000 to 50,000 clones listed, about 86% were seen once. The sequencing input was peripheral blood. V is TRBV5-1 and J is TRBJ2-3, with D possibly being TRBD2 (6 bases). This sequence originates from a man in his 70s with acute or convalescent COVID-19. As DNA, the CDR3 is TGCGCCAGCAGTACCGGGGGAACAGATACGCAGTATTTT. Residues: CASSTGGTDTQYF. Based on the CDR3 plus reference TRBV5-1 and TRBJ2-3, the full variable domain is KAGVTQTPRYLIKTRGQQVTLSCSPISGHRSVSWYQQTPGQGLQFLFEYFSETQRNKGNFPGRFSGRQFSNSRSEMNVSTLELGDSALYLCASSTGGTDTQYFGPGTRLTVL.